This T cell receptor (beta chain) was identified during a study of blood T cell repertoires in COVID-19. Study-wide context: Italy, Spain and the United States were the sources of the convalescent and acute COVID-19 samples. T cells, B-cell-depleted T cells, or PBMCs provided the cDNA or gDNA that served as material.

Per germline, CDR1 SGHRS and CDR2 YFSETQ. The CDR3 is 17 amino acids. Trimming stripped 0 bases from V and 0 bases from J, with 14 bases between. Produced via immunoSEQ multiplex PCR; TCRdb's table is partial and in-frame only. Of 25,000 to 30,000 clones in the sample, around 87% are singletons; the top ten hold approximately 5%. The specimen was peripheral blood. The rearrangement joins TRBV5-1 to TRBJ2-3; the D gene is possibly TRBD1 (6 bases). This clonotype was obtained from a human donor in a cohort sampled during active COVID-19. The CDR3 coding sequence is TGCGCCAGCAGCTTGGATACAGGGTCCACAAGCACAGATACGCAGTATTTT. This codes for CASSLDTGSTSTDTQYF.